A single sample is the source of the 10 T cell receptor beta chains below, sequenced in a study of CD8 T cells in Susac syndrome. RNA was extracted with the RNeasy kit, and a quantity of roughly 0.45 to 1 ug was reverse transcribed using random hexamers. One entry per CDR3 protein results from TCRdb running MiXCR on the immunoSEQ multiplex PCR reads. The table records about 200,000 distinct CDR3 sequences, approximately 90% of them present only once. What was sequenced was CD8+ T cells from PBMCs. The receptor set was obtained from a human donor with multiple sclerosis.

This clonotype was found once. The chain has TRBV21-1 and TRBJ1-1; TRBD1 was called by the table and not checked on the DNA. TRBV21-1 is marked as a pseudogene. The CDR3 extends over 17 amino acids. CDR3 residues: CASSIKQGSGMNTEAFF. The CDR3 DNA is TGTGCCAGCAGCATCAAACAGGGTTCAGGTATGAACACTGAAGCTTTCTTT.

This clonotype was counted only a few times. This chain joins TRBV5-4 and TRBJ2-3; 7 bases are shared with TRBD1. CDR3 length: 14 amino acids. Trimming cost V 4 bases and J 1 base; bases outside gene matches: 3. Germline CDR1 reads SGHNT; CDR2 reads YYREEE (reference sequence). CDR3 sequence: CASSPGTGTDTQYF. The CDR3 nucleotides are TGTGCCAGCAGCCCCGGGACAGGCACAGATACGCAGTATTTT.

The chain couples TRBV6-5 to TRBJ2-7; 7 bases fit TRBD1. The J segment lost 5 bases and the V segment lost 6 bases, leaving 7 bases of the junction unmatched. Germline CDR1 reads MNHEY; CDR2 reads SVGAGI. The CDR3 spans 13 residues. CDR3 bases: TGTGCCAGCAGCAGAGGGGGCAAGGACGAGCAGTACTTC. Protein product: CASSRGGKDEQYF.

The V gene is TRBV4-2, the J gene TRBJ2-7; possibly TRBD2 for D (5 bases). CDR1 is LGHNA, CDR2 YNFKEQ, per germline. The ends were cut back, 0 bases at V and 3 bases at J, with 9 bases in the middle. The CDR3 has 14 residues. The CDR3 sequence: CASSQELDYYEQYF. Written as DNA, the CDR3 is TGTGCCAGCAGCCAAGAGTTAGACTACTACGAGCAGTACTTC.

The chain employs TRBV12-3 or TRBV12-4 and TRBJ2-2; a weak D match, TRBD1 (5 bases). CDR3 length: 13 amino acids. Trimming pared 4 bases from V and 7 bases from J, leaving 10 bases between. CDR3 region: CASSSTVGGELFF. CDR3 sequence (DNA): TGTGCCAGCAGTTCGACAGTTGGCGGGGAGCTGTTTTTT.

J is TRBJ2-5 and V is TRBV9, with D uncertain. The CDR3 has 13 amino acids. V gave up 4 bases and J gave up 0 bases, with 7 bases separating them. From germline, CDR1 is SGDLS and CDR2 YYNGEE. The chain's CDR3 is CASSQGNQETQYF. The CDR3 DNA sequence: TGTGCCAGCAGCCAAGGGAACCAAGAGACCCAGTACTTC.

The chain recombines TRBV2 with TRBJ1-2; D is uncertain. Trimming pared 4 bases from V and 7 bases from J, leaving 13 bases between. Germline assignment: CDR1 SNHLY and CDR2 FYNNEI. The CDR3 sequence is 13 residues long. The CDR3 bases are TGTGCCAGCAGTGTCTGGCCTCTTACTGGCTACACCTTC. This codes for CASSVWPLTGYTF.

This rearrangement joins TRBV3-1 to TRBJ1-1; D gene ambiguous. CDR1 is LGHDT, CDR2 YNNKEL, per germline (reference sequence). With 0 bases removed from V and 1 base from J, the gap between germline ends came to 12 bases. This CDR3 region has 16 residues. The CDR3 is CASSQEIRSSNTEAFF. In nucleotides, the CDR3 is TGTGCCAGCAGCCAAGAGATTAGGTCCTCGAACACTGAAGCTTTCTTT.

The V and J genes are TRBV4-1 and TRBJ1-5; no firm D call. The germline V gene encodes CDR1 MGHRA and CDR2 YSYEKL. The CDR3 runs 13 residues. V dropped 4 bases and J dropped 6 bases, with 10 bases sitting between them. This chain's CDR3 is CASSPGHGQPQHF. The CDR3 DNA reads as TGCGCCAGCAGCCCAGGCCACGGTCAGCCCCAGCATTTT.

The rearrangement uses TRBV10-2 and TRBJ1-5, with a tentative D call TRBD1 (6 bases). V gave up 7 bases and J gave up 3 bases, with 16 bases separating them. The germline V gene encodes CDR1 WSHSY and CDR2 SAAADI. This CDR3 is 15 amino acids long. The CDR3, as DNA: TGCGCCAGCACCCCGGGGGCGGCAGACAATCAGCCCCAGCATTTT. Translation gives CASTPGAADNQPQHF.